This T cell receptor (beta chain) is from a study of cytomegalovirus exposure and HLA in healthy donors. Measured with immunoSEQ multiplex PCR; TCRdb has only the in-frame clones, and not every one. Among some 120,000 clones, 88% were seen once, and the ten largest hold roughly 1.4%. The CDR3 is made up of 15 amino acids. The V gene's germline CDR1 is LNHDA and CDR2 SQIVND (reference sequence). V dropped 4 bases and J dropped 3; count of bases not matched to a gene: 6. The receptor's source is a man aged 25-45 years in good health and CMV-seronegative. The chain has TRBV19 and TRBJ2-1; TRBD2 agrees at 7 bases. Sequenced sample: PBMCs. CDR3 nucleotides: TGTGCCAGTAGTAGCGGGAGCTGGGGCTACAATGAGCAGTTCTTC. This gives the protein CASSSGSWGYNEQFF.